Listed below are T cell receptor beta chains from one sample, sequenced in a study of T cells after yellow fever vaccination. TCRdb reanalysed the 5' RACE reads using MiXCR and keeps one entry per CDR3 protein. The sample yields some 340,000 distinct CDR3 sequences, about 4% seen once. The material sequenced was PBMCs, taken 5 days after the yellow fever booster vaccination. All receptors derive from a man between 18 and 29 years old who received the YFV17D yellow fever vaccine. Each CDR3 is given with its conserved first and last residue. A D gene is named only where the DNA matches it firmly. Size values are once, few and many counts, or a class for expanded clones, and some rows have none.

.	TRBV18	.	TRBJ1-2	CASSPSADFNYGYTF	TGTGCCAGCTCACCCTCGGCGGACTTTAACTATGGCTACACCTTC
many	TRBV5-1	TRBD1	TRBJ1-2	CASGTGLNYGYTF	TGCGCCAGCGGGACAGGGCTCAACTATGGCTACACCTTC
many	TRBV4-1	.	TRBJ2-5	CASSQEYEETQYF	TGCGCCAGCAGCCAGGAGTACGAAGAGACCCAGTACTTC
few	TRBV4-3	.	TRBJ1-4	CASSQSEVYNEKLFF	TGCGCCAGCAGCCAAAGTGAAGTCTATAATGAAAAACTGTTTTTT
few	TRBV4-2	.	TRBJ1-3	CASSQEGRINTIYF	TGTGCCAGCAGCCAAGAAGGCAGGATTAACACCATATATTTT
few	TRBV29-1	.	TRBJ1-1	CSVGKFGTEAFF	TGCAGCGTTGGGAAGTTCGGCACTGAAGCTTTCTTT
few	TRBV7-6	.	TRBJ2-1	CASSLAAGENNEQFF	TGTGCCAGCAGCTTAGCCGCAGGGGAGAACAATGAGCAGTTCTTC
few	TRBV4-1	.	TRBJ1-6	CASSQERAPRDTLNSPLHF	TGCGCCAGCAGCCAAGAACGAGCCCCACGGGACACGCTCAATTCACCCCTCCACTTT
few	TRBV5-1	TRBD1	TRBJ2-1	CASSGGQPYNEQFF	TGCGCCAGCAGCGGGGGACAGCCCTACAATGAGCAGTTCTTC
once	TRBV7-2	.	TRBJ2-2	CASSLTGGAGELFF	TGTGCCAGCAGCCTGACGGGTGGCGCCGGGGAGCTGTTTTTT
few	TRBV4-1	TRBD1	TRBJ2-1	CASSSPGQGSYNEQFF	TGCGCCAGCAGCTCCCCGGGACAGGGGAGCTACAATGAGCAGTTCTTC
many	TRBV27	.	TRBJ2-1	CASSLLAPKWGEQFF	TGTGCCAGCAGTTTATTGGCGCCCAAATGGGGTGAGCAGTTCTTC
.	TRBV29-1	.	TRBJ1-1	CSVLGDTNTEAFF	TGCAGCGTTTTAGGGGACACGAACACTGAAGCTTTCTTT
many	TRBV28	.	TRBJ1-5	CASSSRGQPQHF	TGTGCCAGCAGTTCAAGGGGTCAGCCCCAGCATTTT
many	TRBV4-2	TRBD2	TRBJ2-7	CASSQDWRGVYEQYF	TGTGCCAGCAGCCAAGATTGGCGGGGGGTATACGAGCAGTACTTC
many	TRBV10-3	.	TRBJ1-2	CAISESKGVDGYTF	TGTGCCATCAGTGAGTCCAAGGGAGTCGATGGCTACACCTTC
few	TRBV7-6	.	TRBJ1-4	CASSPRGGGGKGEKLFF	TGTGCCAGCAGCCCCCGTGGTGGGGGAGGGAAAGGCGAAAAACTGTTTTTT
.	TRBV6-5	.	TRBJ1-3	CASSYSGRGNTIYF	TGTGCCAGCAGTTACTCAGGGAGAGGAAACACCATATATTTT
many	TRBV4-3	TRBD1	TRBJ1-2	CASSQDWQGAVNYGYTF	TGCGCCAGCAGCCAAGATTGGCAGGGGGCTGTAAACTATGGCTACACCTTC
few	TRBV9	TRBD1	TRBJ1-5	CASSVDGTGHQPQHF	TGTGCCAGCAGCGTAGATGGGACAGGGCATCAGCCCCAGCATTTT
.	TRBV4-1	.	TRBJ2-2	CASSPQGRPGTGELFF	TGCGCCAGCAGCCCCCAAGGTCGACCAGGAACCGGGGAGCTGTTTTTT
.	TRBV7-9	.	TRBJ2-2	CASSLGFLAKNTGELFF	TGTGCCAGCAGCCTAGGGTTTCTAGCGAAAAACACCGGGGAGCTGTTTTTT
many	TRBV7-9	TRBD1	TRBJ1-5	CASSSTGDSNQPQHF	TGTGCCAGCAGCTCGACAGGGGATAGCAATCAGCCCCAGCATTTT
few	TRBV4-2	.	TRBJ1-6	CASSQGTDNSPLHF	TGTGCCAGCAGCCAAGGGACAGATAATTCACCCCTCCACTTT
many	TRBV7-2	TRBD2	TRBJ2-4	CASSFTSGLAKNIQYF	TGTGCCAGCAGCTTTACTAGCGGGCTAGCCAAAAACATTCAGTACTTC
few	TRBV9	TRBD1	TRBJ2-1	CASSEGTGNNEQFF	TGTGCCAGCAGTGAGGGGACAGGGAATAATGAGCAGTTCTTC
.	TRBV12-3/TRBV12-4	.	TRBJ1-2	CASSLGQGNPDGYTF	TGTGCCAGCAGTTTAGGGCAGGGGAATCCAGATGGCTACACCTTC
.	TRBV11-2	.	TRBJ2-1	CASSFDGVRNEQFF	TGTGCCAGCAGCTTTGATGGTGTTAGGAATGAGCAGTTCTTC
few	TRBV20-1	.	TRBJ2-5	CSAHIFEGSAETQYF	TGCAGTGCTCACATATTTGAAGGGTCGGCGGAGACCCAGTACTTC
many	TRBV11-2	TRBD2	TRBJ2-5	CASSESTGGETQYF	TGTGCCAGCAGCGAGTCAACCGGGGGGGAGACCCAGTACTTC
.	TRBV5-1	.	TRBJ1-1	CASRAPGANTEAFF	TGCGCCAGCAGGGCTCCAGGGGCGAACACTGAAGCTTTCTTT